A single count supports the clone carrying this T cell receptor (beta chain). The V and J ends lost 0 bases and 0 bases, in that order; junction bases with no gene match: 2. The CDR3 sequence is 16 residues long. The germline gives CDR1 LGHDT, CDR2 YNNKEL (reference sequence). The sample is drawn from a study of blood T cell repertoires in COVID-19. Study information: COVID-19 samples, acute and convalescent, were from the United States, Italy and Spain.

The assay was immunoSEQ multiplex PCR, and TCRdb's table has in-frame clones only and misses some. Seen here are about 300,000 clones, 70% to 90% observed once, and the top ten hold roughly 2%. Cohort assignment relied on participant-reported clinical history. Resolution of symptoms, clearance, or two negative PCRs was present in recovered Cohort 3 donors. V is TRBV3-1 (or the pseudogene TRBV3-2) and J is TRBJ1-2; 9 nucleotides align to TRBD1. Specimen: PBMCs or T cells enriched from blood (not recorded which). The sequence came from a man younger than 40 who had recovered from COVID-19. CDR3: CASSQDGTGTNYGYTF. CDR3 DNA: TGTGCCAGCAGCCAAGACGGGACAGGGACTAACTATGGCTACACCTTC.